This entry lists 30 T cell receptor beta chains sequenced from one sample in a study of T-cell reconstitution after alpha-beta-depleted transplantation in children. Molecular barcoding with unique molecular identifiers was used for the TCRbeta library. One entry per CDR3 protein results from TCRdb running MiXCR on the PCR reads. The sample includes roughly 200,000 distinct CDR3 sequences, approximately 10% of them seen just once. The material sequenced was PBMCs from the stem cell graft donor, taken from the stem cell graft. The receptor set was obtained from a human donor who donated a stem cell graft to a child with acute lymphoblastic leukemia.

This clonotype was picked up many times. This chain links TRBV20-1 with TRBJ2-1; perhaps TRBD2 as D (7 bases). CDR3 length equals 14 residues. Trimming pared 6 bases from V and 6 bases from J, leaving 18 bases between. The germline V gene has CDR1 DFQATT and CDR2 SNEGSKA (reference sequence). This CDR3 reads CSAGGAGVRNEQFF. In nucleotides, the CDR3 is TGCAGTGCGGGGGGCGCGGGGGTCCGCAATGAGCAGTTCTTC.

This clonotype was seen a handful of times. The rearrangement uses TRBV20-1 and TRBJ2-7; D is perhaps TRBD1 (5 bases). V shed 4 bases and J shed 2 bases, with 12 bases lying between them. Germline V CDR1 and CDR2: DFQATT, SNEGSKA (reference sequence). The CDR3 covers 13 residues. Here the CDR3 DNA reads TGCAGTGCTATCCGGACACGAACCTACGAGCAGTACTTC. Translated, it gives CSAIRTRTYEQYF.

CDR3 bases: TGCGCCAGCAGCCAAGGGTGGGACAGCCCAAAAAACGCCTATGGCTACACCTTC. This gives the protein CASSQGWDSPKNAYGYTF. V is TRBV4-1 and J is TRBJ1-2, with 7 nucleotides matching TRBD1. The CDR3 extends over 18 amino acids. Germline values: CDR1 MGHRA, CDR2 YSYEKL. J lost 4 bases, V lost 1 base, and 15 bases had no gene match.

The rearrangement links TRBV15 to TRBJ2-3, with 12 bases lining up with TRBD2. Germline V gene sequence: CDR1 LNHNV, CDR2 YYDKDF (reference sequence). The CDR3 contains 15 residues. V was pared by 3 bases and J by 6 bases, with 4 bases of the junction left unmatched. The CDR3 coding sequence is TGTGCCACCAGCAGCCCTAGCGGGGGGGCGGATACGCAGTATTTT. Translated, it gives CATSSPSGGADTQYF.

This clonotype was detected many times. This sequence joins TRBV5-1 and TRBJ2-2; D is possibly TRBD1 (6 bases). Trimming took off 1 base at V and 0 bases at J, with 10 bases between the two ends. The CDR3 loop spans 16 amino acids. CDR1 and CDR2 from the germline V gene are SGHRS and YFSETQ. The CDR3 DNA sequence: TGCGCCAGCAGCTTGTGGTCAGGGGCGAACACCGGGGAGCTGTTTTTT. It codes for CASSLWSGANTGELFF.

This clonotype was counted a few times. This rearrangement joins TRBV5-5 to TRBJ1-1; 8 nucleotides align to TRBD1. The CDR3 spans 15 residues. Losses at the gene ends were 3 bases for V and 1 base for J; bases not matched to a gene: 5. Germline V gives CDR1 SGHKS, CDR2 YYEKEE (reference sequence). The CDR3 sequence: CASSSQDRANTEAFF. The CDR3 nucleotides are TGTGCCAGCAGCTCCCAGGACAGGGCGAACACTGAAGCTTTCTTT.

This clonotype was recorded many times. This chain uses TRBV7-2 with TRBJ2-7, with D unresolved. Germline V gives CDR1 SGHTA, CDR2 FQGNSA. V was shortened by 1 base and J by 6 bases, with 7 bases between the two germline ends. CDR3 length: 12 amino acids. The CDR3 here is CASSLGLLEQYF. The CDR3 DNA reads TGTGCCAGCAGCTTAGGACTCCTCGAGCAGTACTTC.

The J gene is TRBJ2-3, the V gene TRBV5-1, with TRBD1 identical over 11 bases. The CDR3 sequence is 17 residues long. CDR1 SGHRS and CDR2 YFSETQ come from the germline V gene. V shed 3 bases and J 5 bases; nucleotides not matched to a gene: 11. The DNA for the CDR3 is TGCGCCAGCAGCTGGGGCACCAGGACAGGGGGCGTAGATACGCAGTATTTT. Amino acids: CASSWGTRTGGVDTQYF.

This clonotype was recorded a few times. This sequence joins TRBV7-6 and TRBJ2-2, with TRBD2 identical over 8 bases. CDR3 size: 15 residues. The germline V gene has CDR1 SGHVS and CDR2 FNYEAQ. After removal of 5 bases from V and 6 bases from J, the junction contained 8 bases not matched to a gene. DNA for the CDR3: TGTGCCAGCAGCCCTGTGACTAGCGATGCCGGGGAGCTGTTTTTT. Its translation: CASSPVTSDAGELFF.

In regard to this clonotype: This may stem from a read error, because a much larger clone lies one nucleotide away. The CDR3 reads CASSQDRRSGQLAKYIQYF. The CDR3 region has the DNA TGTGCCAGCAGCCAAGATAGGAGATCGGGACAGCTAGCCAAATACATTCAGTACTTC. This sequence joins TRBV4-2 and TRBJ2-4, with 7 bases lining up with TRBD1. The CDR3 extends over 19 amino acids. CDR1 and CDR2 (germline): LGHNA, YNFKEQ.

The rearrangement links TRBV19 to TRBJ2-1; TRBD1 agrees at 9 bases. The CDR3 is 16 residues long. Germline loops: CDR1 LNHDA, CDR2 SQIVND (reference sequence). Trimming took 5 bases from V and 4 from J; bases not matched to a gene: 9. The CDR3: CASSPQTGGQYNEQFF. The DNA for the CDR3 is TGTGCCAGTAGTCCCCAGACAGGGGGGCAATACAATGAGCAGTTCTTC.

The V and J genes are TRBV29-1 and TRBJ2-1; D is perhaps TRBD2 (5 bases). The CDR3 runs 13 residues. The V gene lost 6 bases and the J gene lost 4 bases, with 13 bases spanning the gap. Germline lookup yields CDR1 SQVTM and CDR2 ANQGSEA. In DNA form, the CDR3 reads TGCAGCGTGAGCCTAAGCGGTTACAATGAGCAGTTCTTC. Translation gives CSVSLSGYNEQFF.

This clonotype showed up many times. The gene calls are TRBV5-1 and TRBJ2-1; a possible D gene is TRBD2 (6 bases). The CDR3 sequence is 15 residues long. The V gene lost 0 bases and the J gene lost 12 bases, with 19 bases spanning the gap. The V gene's germline CDR1 is SGHRS and CDR2 YFSETQ. The CDR3 loop is CASSLGNSGTNLQFF. The CDR3 nucleotides are TGCGCCAGCAGCTTGGGCAATAGCGGCACAAACCTGCAGTTCTTC.

The V gene is TRBV5-8, the J gene TRBJ2-1, with TRBD2 matching 11 bases. Germline loops: CDR1 SGHTS, CDR2 YDEGEE. The CDR3 sequence is 17 residues long. Trimming cost V 0 bases and J 1 base; bases outside gene matches: 3. DNA of the CDR3: TGTGCCAGCAGCTTGGAAGGGACTAGCGGATCCTACAATGAGCAGTTCTTC. Protein sequence: CASSLEGTSGSYNEQFF.

The chain carries TRBV18 and TRBJ1-2; tentatively, D is TRBD1 (5 bases). This CDR3 comprises 14 residues. V was shortened by 0 bases and J by 8 bases, with 13 bases between the two germline ends. The germline V gene encodes CDR1 KGHSH and CDR2 LQKENI. The CDR3 DNA reads TGTGCCAGCTCACCACCGGGGCAGGTTAAGGGCTACACCTTC. It codes for CASSPPGQVKGYTF.

The V call is TRBV7-2, the J call TRBJ2-1; possibly TRBD1 or TRBD2 for D (5 bases each). Germline V CDR1 and CDR2: SGHTA, FQGNSA. The CDR3 length is 15 residues. V was shortened by 2 bases and J by 6 bases, with 14 bases between the two germline ends. The DNA for the CDR3 is TGTGCCAGCAGCTTAACCAGGGACGGGGCCAATGAGCAGTTCTTC. Its translation: CASSLTRDGANEQFF.

A few counts support this clonotype. The chain has TRBV29-1 and TRBJ1-2, with D maybe TRBD1 (5 bases). V lost 0 bases and J 2 bases, leaving 13 bases between the germline ends. CDR1 is SQVTM, CDR2 ANQGSEA, per germline. This CDR3 has 15 amino acids. CDR3 coding DNA: TGCAGCGTTGAAGATCTCAGGGCTCGGAACTATGGCTACACCTTC. Protein sequence: CSVEDLRARNYGYTF.

The rearrangement uses TRBV2 and TRBJ1-1; 10 bases line up with TRBD1. Germline V gene sequence: CDR1 SNHLY, CDR2 FYNNEI. V shed 7 bases and J 0 bases; nucleotides not matched to a gene: 5. The CDR3 consists of 15 residues. Here the CDR3 reads CASIGTGVMNTEAFF. In DNA, the CDR3 is TGTGCCAGCATAGGGACAGGGGTTATGAACACTGAAGCTTTCTTT.

The chain carries TRBV6-1 and TRBJ2-5; 11 nucleotides align to TRBD1. The CDR3 is made up of 14 amino acids. CDR1 is MNHNS and CDR2 is SASEGT in the germline V gene. V lost 4 bases to trimming and J lost 3 bases; unmatched junction nucleotides: 1. The chain's CDR3 is CASSGDRGKETQYF. As DNA, the CDR3 is TGTGCCAGCAGTGGGGACAGGGGGAAAGAGACCCAGTACTTC.

This chain uses TRBV6-5 with TRBJ1-1; no clear D gene. Trimming cost V 0 bases and J 3 bases, with 11 bases left between them. From germline, CDR1 is MNHEY and CDR2 SVGAGI. The CDR3 is made up of 15 amino acids. CDR3 amino acids: CASSYSRNGYTEAFF. The CDR3 bases are TGTGCCAGCAGTTACTCGAGGAACGGATACACTGAAGCTTTCTTT.

This clonotype was counted between two and nine times. This chain connects TRBV7-8 to TRBJ1-1; D might be TRBD1 (5 bases). Germline values: CDR1 SGHVS, CDR2 FQNEAQ. Deletions cut 4 bases from V and 0 bases from J, with 12 bases between. CDR3 length equals 15 residues. CDR3 in DNA: TGTGCCAGCAGCTACAGACAGAACATGAACACTGAAGCTTTCTTT. Amino acid sequence: CASSYRQNMNTEAFF.

A few counts support this clonotype. The rearrangement uses TRBV12-3 or TRBV12-4 and TRBJ2-2; 8 bases match TRBD1. The ends lost 7 bases at V and 7 bases at J; junction bases unmatched: 11. There are 15 residues in the CDR3. The CDR3 DNA reads TGTGCCAGCACCCTGTGGCAGGGGGCCGGCGGGGAGCTGTTTTTT. It encodes CASTLWQGAGGELFF.

This clonotype was seen ten or more times. The chain joins TRBV12-3 or TRBV12-4 to TRBJ1-2; tentative D call: TRBD1 (6 bases). Trimming cost V 6 bases and J 1 base, with 18 bases left between them. This CDR3 comprises 16 residues. The CDR3 is CASRSRTDGFNYGYTF. DNA of the CDR3: TGTGCCAGCAGAAGTAGGACAGATGGATTTAACTATGGCTACACCTTC.

The V and J genes are TRBV6-2 or TRBV6-3 and TRBJ1-1, with 8 nucleotides matching TRBD1. This CDR3 spans 14 amino acids. CDR1 MNHEY and CDR2 SVGEGT come from the germline V gene. Trimming at V came to 6 bases and at J to 3 bases, leaving 6 bases not matched to a gene. CDR3 coding DNA: TGTGCCAGCAGATCCACAGGGGGTTACACTGAAGCTTTCTTT. Translation gives CASRSTGGYTEAFF.

This clonotype was seen only a few times. The chain carries TRBV3-1 and TRBJ1-1, with a possible D match to TRBD1 (6 bases). Trimming removed 4 bases at V and 1 base at J, with 13 bases between. CDR3 length: 15 amino acids. Germline lookup yields CDR1 LGHDT and CDR2 YNNKEL (reference sequence). The CDR3 nucleotides read TGTGCCAGCAGCCGCTTCGGACAGAGGAACACTGAAGCTTTCTTT. The encoded protein is CASSRFGQRNTEAFF.

The chain joins TRBV20-1 to TRBJ2-7; D call uncertain. The CDR3 is 16 residues long. Trimming cost V 0 bases and J 5 bases, with 20 bases left between them. Germline V gene data show CDR1 as DFQATT and CDR2 as SNEGSKA (reference sequence). CDR3 sequence reads: CSAREISLMDPDEQYF. CDR3 DNA: TGCAGTGCTAGAGAGATTAGCCTCATGGACCCCGACGAGCAGTACTTC.

The chain employs TRBV10-3 and TRBJ1-4; 7 nucleotides line up with TRBD1. CDR1 and CDR2 from the germline V gene are ENHRY and SYGVKD. The CDR3 sequence is 15 residues long. V trimming: 8 bases; J trimming: 4 bases; junction bases outside the gene matches: 10. DNA of the CDR3: TGTGCCATCCAAGCCGGGGACAGTGTTAATGAAAAACTGTTTTTT. Translating it yields CAIQAGDSVNEKLFF.

The V call is TRBV6-5, the J call TRBJ1-1; 10 bases match TRBD1. This CDR3 region has 17 residues. CDR1 and CDR2 (germline): MNHEY, SVGAGI. V trimming: 2 bases; J trimming: 0 bases; junction bases outside the gene matches: 6. The CDR3 DNA follows: TGTGCCAGCAGTTACCGGGGACAGGGGCCCTTGAACACTGAAGCTTTCTTT. This sequence encodes CASSYRGQGPLNTEAFF.

In this sample, this clonotype turned up many times. This chain connects TRBV6-5 to TRBJ2-7; either TRBD1 or TRBD2 may supply D (5 bases each). Trimming removed 0 bases from V and 3 bases from J, with 15 bases in between. This CDR3 has 16 residues. CDR1 and CDR2 from the germline V gene are MNHEY and SVGAGI. CDR3 residues: CASSYSPSLGDYEQYF. CDR3 nucleotide sequence: TGTGCCAGCAGTTACTCTCCTAGCTTGGGGGACTACGAGCAGTACTTC.

This clonotype has only a few counts. V is TRBV5-4 and J is TRBJ1-6; TRBD1 is a possible D gene (5 bases). Germline V gene data show CDR1 as SGHNT and CDR2 as YYREEE (reference sequence). The CDR3 is made up of 18 amino acids. The V end was cut by 0 bases, the J end by 8 bases, with 21 bases between. This CDR3 is CASSLGVGTSGTYSPLHF. For the CDR3, the DNA is TGTGCCAGCAGCTTGGGGGTGGGTACATCGGGGACGTATTCACCCCTCCACTTT.